This TCR beta chain originates from a study of blood T cell repertoires in COVID-19. Study-level information: From the United States, Italy and Spain came samples of acute and convalescent COVID-19. Nucleic acid was either cDNA or gDNA, and it came from T cells, B-cell-depleted T cells, or PBMCs.

Germline V gene sequence: CDR1 LGHNA, CDR2 YNFKEQ. The CDR3 is 16 residues long. V shed 0 bases and J 3 bases; nucleotides not matched to a gene: 5. Methods used by the authors: Counts of nucleated cells, estimated from reference gene primer amplification, were obtained. TCRdb's copy holds only in-frame clones and misses some; the assay was immunoSEQ multiplex PCR. That table supplies the V and J calls and clone size; D and trimming were determined from the DNA. The sample has 180,000 or so clones, roughly 80% seen once. The specimen was peripheral blood. This sequence joins TRBV4-2 and TRBJ2-1; 7 bases fit TRBD2. The sequence was obtained from a man aged 50 to 59 who had recovered from COVID-19. This CDR3 is CASSQDGAGNYNEQFF. The CDR3 nucleotides read TGTGCCAGCAGCCAAGATGGAGCGGGAAACTACAATGAGCAGTTCTTC.